This TCR beta chain was recovered during a study of T cell responses to AZD1222 COVID-19 vaccine. The study, taken as a whole, reports: Donors skewed white British and female; clonal diversity was possibly underestimated. Elevations in Spike-specific TCR breadth and depth followed administration of two AZD1222 doses.

Deletions cut 3 bases from V and 1 base from J, with 14 bases between. The germline gives CDR1 SGDLS, CDR2 YYNGEE. The CDR3 loop spans 16 amino acids. As to this clone: Antigen unknown.

Libraries were prepared by immunoSEQ multiplex PCR; TCRdb keeps only in-frame clonotypes and omits some of them. The profile covers roughly 100,000 clones, with about 90% appearing a single time and 20% taken by the ten largest. This specimen was peripheral blood, taken on day 0 of AZD1222 vaccination. The sequence was collected from an adult in good health. V usage is TRBV9 and J usage is TRBJ1-3, with D unclear. The CDR3 coding sequence is TGTGCCAGCAGCGAGCGCGGGGTCGTATCTGGAAACACCATATATTTT. Its translation is CASSERGVVSGNTIYF.